Presented here are 10 T cell receptor beta chains from one specimen sequenced in a study of Ad26.COV2.S vaccination and SARS-CoV-2 variants. Produced via immunoSEQ multiplex PCR; TCRdb's table is partial and in-frame only. The table has over 400,000 clones, approximately 92% seen once. As to treatment: roughly 20 received Ad26.COV2.S at low or high dose, single or two shots; about five received placebo; per-sample allocation not given. All samples were drawn on day 63, counting from the first vaccine or placebo injection. This specimen consisted of peripheral blood, obtained in a trial of Ad26.COV2.S vaccine versus placebo. All receptors come from a person aged 18-65 years who received the Ad26.COV2.S COVID-19 vaccine or a placebo.

With respect to this clone: Other DNA sequences of this sample code for an identical CDR3. J is TRBJ2-7 and V is TRBV12-3 or TRBV12-4; unclear D gene. V shed 1 base and J shed 7 bases, with 11 bases lying between them. The CDR3 has 13 amino acids. The CDR3 loop is CASSLGPAGEQYF. For the CDR3, the DNA is TGTGCCAGCAGTTTAGGACCGGCAGGAGAGCAGTACTTC.

This clone was observed a few times. V is TRBV6-6 and J is TRBJ2-2, with TRBD1 matching over 7 bases. The CDR3 contains 17 residues. The V gene end was trimmed by 5 bases and the J gene end by 6 bases; junction bases not matched to a gene: 15. Per germline, CDR1 MNHNY and CDR2 SVGAGI (reference sequence). The CDR3 coding sequence is TGTGCCAGCAGTCGGATAACCCCGACAGGGTGGGCCGGGGAGCTGTTTTTT. Amino acids: CASSRITPTGWAGELFF.

This clone was found once. The rearrangement joins TRBV7-9 to TRBJ2-3, with 8 bases aligning to TRBD1. The CDR3 consists of 15 residues. V trimming: 5 bases; J trimming: 4 bases; junction bases outside the gene matches: 8. Per the germline V gene, CDR1 is SEHNR and CDR2 is FQNEAQ (reference sequence). CDR3 nucleotides: TGTGCCAGCAGCAATATATTACAGGGGGCAGATACGCAGTATTTT. Protein product: CASSNILQGADTQYF.

Comments on this clone: Mismatch with germline at one junction end may stem from a read error. The J gene is TRBJ2-3, the V gene TRBV7-7; the D gene is possibly TRBD1 (5 bases). The CDR3 is 13 residues long. Germline V CDR1 and CDR2: SSHAT, FNYEAQ (reference sequence). The CDR3 DNA reads as TGTGCTAGCAGCTTAGATGGGCAGGGCACGCAGTATTTT. It yields the protein CASSLDGQGTQYF.

V and J are TRBV5-1 and TRBJ1-4, with a tentative D call TRBD1 (6 bases). Germline V gives CDR1 SGHRS, CDR2 YFSETQ. The CDR3 spans 14 residues. V was trimmed by 0 bases and J by 8 bases, leaving 11 bases between them. The chain's CDR3 is CASSLVSGDEKLFF. The CDR3 bases are TGCGCCAGCAGCTTGGTGTCAGGGGACGAAAAACTGTTTTTT. The full variable domain, rest sourced from reference TRBV5-1 and TRBJ1-4, is KAGVTQTPRYLIKTRGQQVTLSCSPISGHRSVSWYQQTPGQGLQFLFEYFSETQRNKGNFPGRFSGRQFSNSRSEMNVSTLELGDSALYLCASSLVSGDEKLFFGSGTQLSVL.

The genes are TRBV6-2 or TRBV6-3 and TRBJ1-2; D gene ambiguous. There are 14 residues in the CDR3. In germline, CDR1 is MNHEY, CDR2 SVGEGT. V was clipped by 5 bases and J by 1 base, with 11 bases between them. CDR3 coding DNA: TGTGCCAGCAGTCTCGCGGGGTATAACTATGGCTACACCTTC. As protein: CASSLAGYNYGYTF.

This chain joins TRBV4-3 and TRBJ2-7; no clear D. The CDR3 is 12 residues long. Germline-derived CDR1 and CDR2 are LGHNA and YSLEER. V lost 1 base and J 6 bases, leaving 7 bases between the germline ends. Here the CDR3 DNA reads TGCGCCAGCAGCCAAGCATTTGGCGAGCAGTACTTC. It translates to CASSQAFGEQYF.

V usage is TRBV29-1 and J usage is TRBJ2-1; D possibly corresponds to TRBD1 (5 bases). The ends were cut back, 7 bases at V and 6 bases at J, with 13 bases in the middle. The CDR3 sequence is 12 residues long. Per germline, CDR1 SQVTM and CDR2 ANQGSEA. CDR3 DNA: TGCAGCGCCGACGGGCAGGGCAATGAGCAGTTCTTC. It encodes CSADGQGNEQFF.

The J gene is TRBJ1-3, the V gene TRBV30, with D possibly being TRBD1 (5 bases). The CDR3 sequence is 16 residues long. V lost 0 bases to trimming and J lost 0 bases, with 12 bases between them. Germline CDR1 and CDR2: GTSNPN and SVGIG (reference sequence). As DNA, the CDR3 is TGTGCCTGGAGTGTACTCGGGGGAGGCTCTGGAAACACCATATATTTT. Translating it yields CAWSVLGGGSGNTIYF.

The chain employs TRBV6-6 and TRBJ2-7; 7 bases map to TRBD2. Germline-derived CDR1 and CDR2 are MNHNY and SVGAGI (reference sequence). The CDR3 has 14 residues. The trim removed 7 bases at V and 2 bases at J, leaving 8 bases unmatched. The CDR3 DNA sequence: TGTGCCAGCAATGGGAGGGGCGACCCCTACGAGCAGTACTTC. The encoded protein is CASNGRGDPYEQYF.